This passage covers 15 T cell receptor beta chains from one sample sequenced in a study of blood T cells in healthy people across ages. The use of a sample-barcoded 5' primer and a J-beta primer mix characterized a second PCR of roughly 7 to 11 cycles. TCRdb processed the 5' RACE reads anew with MiXCR; each CDR3 protein has one entry. Here the sample spans about 640,000 distinct CDR3 sequences, around three fifths being singletons. Sequencing was performed on blood. The receptors derive from a man aged 55-75 years in good health.

The chain combines TRBV12-3 or TRBV12-4 with TRBJ2-5, with TRBD1 matching 11 bases. Matching the DNA end better, TRBJ2-7 makes the J call doubtful. The CDR3 length is 14 residues. In DNA, the CDR3 is TGTGCCAGCAGTCCCCGGACAGGGGGCAACGAGCAGTACTTC. The encoded protein is CASSPRTGGNEQYF.

The chain uses TRBV20-1 and TRBJ1-5; 11 positions agree with TRBD1. With V trimmed by 5 bases and J by 10 bases, 7 bases remained unmatched. CDR1 and CDR2 (germline): DFQATT, SNEGSKA (reference sequence). The CDR3 totals 13 residues. CDR3 region: CSAEGQGGYPQHF. DNA of the CDR3: TGCAGTGCTGAGGGACAGGGGGGGTATCCCCAGCATTTT.

This clonotype was observed a few times. The J gene is TRBJ2-7, the V gene TRBV15, with 7 bases fitting TRBD1. With the DNA end fitting TRBJ2-4 better, the J assignment may be wrong. This CDR3 is 16 amino acids long. CDR1 is LNHNV and CDR2 is YYDKDF in the germline V gene (reference sequence). CDR3 DNA: TGTGCCACCAGCAGGATAACAGGGGCGGGCAAAAACATTCAGTACTTC. It translates to CATSRITGAGKNIQYF.

The gene calls are TRBV15 and TRBJ2-7; D might be TRBD1 (6 bases). V dropped 7 bases and J dropped 5 bases, with 21 bases sitting between them. The CDR3 contains 15 residues. CDR1 is LNHNV and CDR2 is YYDKDF in the germline V gene (reference sequence). The CDR3 protein is CATTEGYREGHEQYF. Here the CDR3 DNA reads TGTGCCACCACCGAGGGGTACAGGGAAGGTCACGAGCAGTACTTC.

This clonotype was observed a few times. The J gene is TRBJ2-7, the V gene TRBV25-1; D might be TRBD2 (6 bases). TRBJ2-5 matches the DNA end more closely, so the J call is doubtful. The CDR3 loop spans 14 amino acids. Germline V gene lookup returns CDR1 MGHDK and CDR2 SYGVNS. CDR3 DNA: TGTGCCAGCAGTGGTCAGACGGGACTGGTGACCCAGTACTTC. It is translated as CASSGQTGLVTQYF.

This clonotype was detected only a few times. The chain carries TRBV2 and TRBJ1-2; weak D call: TRBD1 (5 bases). The CDR3 contains 11 residues. Germline V CDR1 and CDR2: SNHLY, FYNNEI. The CDR3: CAEGTGYGYTF. The CDR3 DNA sequence: TGTGCAGAGGGGACGGGTTATGGCTACACCTTC.

This chain uses TRBV3-1 with TRBJ2-5, with TRBD2 identical over 7 bases. Losses at the gene ends were 5 bases for V and 2 bases for J; bases not matched to a gene: 11. The germline V gene has CDR1 LGHDT and CDR2 YNNKEL (reference sequence). The CDR3 is made up of 16 amino acids. DNA of the CDR3: TGTGCCAGCAGCTACGCGCGGGGGTCGGGTCAAGAGACCCAGTACTTC. Translating it yields CASSYARGSGQETQYF.

The V call is TRBV3-1, the J call TRBJ2-1, with unresolved D. This CDR3 comprises 15 residues. Germline loops: CDR1 LGHDT, CDR2 YNNKEL (reference sequence). V gave up 0 bases and J gave up 6 bases, with 12 bases separating them. Written as DNA, the CDR3 is TGTGCCAGCAGCCAAGATCAGTCGGCTCCCAATGAGCAGTTCTTC. The encoded protein is CASSQDQSAPNEQFF.

J is TRBJ1-2 and V is TRBV3-1; 8 nucleotides match TRBD1. CDR3 length: 14 amino acids. The J segment lost 8 bases and the V segment lost 4 bases, leaving 9 bases of the junction unmatched. Germline values: CDR1 LGHDT, CDR2 YNNKEL (reference sequence). The CDR3 region is CASSPRQGHWGYTF. CDR3 in DNA: TGTGCCAGCAGCCCCCGACAGGGGCATTGGGGCTACACCTTC.

This clonotype was seen a handful of times. CDR3 bases: TGTGCCAGCAGCTTAGCCAGGAACCCATATGGCTACACCTTC. Its translation is CASSLARNPYGYTF. The chain links TRBV7-2 to TRBJ1-2, with D unclear. V lost 0 bases, J lost 5 bases, and 10 bases lay in between. CDR1 and CDR2 from the germline V gene are SGHTA and FQGNSA. The CDR3 consists of 14 residues.

The table lists this clonotype with a few counts. The V and J genes are TRBV12-3 or TRBV12-4 and TRBJ2-3, with D perhaps TRBD1 or TRBD2 (5 bases each). V was shortened by 0 bases and J by 2 bases, with 6 bases between the two germline ends. The CDR3 is 14 amino acids. DNA of the CDR3: TGTGCCAGCAGTTTAGCGGGGACCACAGATACGCAGTATTTT. It translates to CASSLAGTTDTQYF.

The chain carries TRBV6-2 or TRBV6-3 and TRBJ2-7; 10 bases line up with TRBD1. The J call is doubtful: the DNA matches TRBJ2-4 better. The germline V gene encodes CDR1 MNHEY and CDR2 SVGEGT. The CDR3 runs to 17 residues. CDR3 sequence (DNA): TGTGCCAGCAGTTACTCAAGGGACAGGGGAATTTCGGACATTCAGTACTTC. Its translation is CASSYSRDRGISDIQYF.

The CDR3 loop is CASSYFIAGGRETQYF. The CDR3 DNA follows: TGTGCCAGCAGTTACTTTATAGCGGGGGGAAGAGAGACCCAGTACTTC. The rearrangement uses TRBV6-5 and TRBJ2-7; 10 nucleotides agree with TRBD2. The J call may be in error: the DNA end matches TRBJ2-5 better. The CDR3 length is 16 residues. Germline loops: CDR1 MNHEY, CDR2 SVGAGI.

This chain connects TRBV20-1 to TRBJ2-3; 9 nucleotides line up with TRBD2. The CDR3 extends over 17 amino acids. V lost 4 bases to trimming and J lost 0 bases; unmatched junction nucleotides: 11. Germline CDR1 and CDR2: DFQATT and SNEGSKA (reference sequence). The CDR3: CSATPLRGGLSTDTQYF. CDR3 bases: TGCAGTGCTACCCCTTTGCGGGGGGGTCTTAGCACAGATACGCAGTATTTT.

The J gene is TRBJ1-5, the V gene TRBV20-1, with 8 bases aligning to TRBD1. In germline, CDR1 is DFQATT, CDR2 SNEGSKA (reference sequence). This CDR3 contains 14 residues. Trimming cost V 5 bases and J 3 bases; bases outside gene matches: 6. CDR3 residues: CSAPDRAPNQPQHF. DNA for the CDR3: TGCAGTGCTCCGGACAGGGCCCCCAATCAGCCCCAGCATTTT.